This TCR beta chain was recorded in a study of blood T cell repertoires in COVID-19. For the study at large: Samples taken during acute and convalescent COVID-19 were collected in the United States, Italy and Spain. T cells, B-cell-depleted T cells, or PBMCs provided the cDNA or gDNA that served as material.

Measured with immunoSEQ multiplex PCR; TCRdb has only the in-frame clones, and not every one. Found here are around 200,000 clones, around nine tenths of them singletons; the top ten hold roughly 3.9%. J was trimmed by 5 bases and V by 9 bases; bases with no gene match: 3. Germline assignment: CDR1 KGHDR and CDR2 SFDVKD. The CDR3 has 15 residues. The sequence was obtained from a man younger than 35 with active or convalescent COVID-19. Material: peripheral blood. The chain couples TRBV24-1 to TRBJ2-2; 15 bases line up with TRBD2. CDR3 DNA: TGTGCCACCGGGACTAGCGGGAGGAAGACCGGGGAGCTGTTTTTT. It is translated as CATGTSGRKTGELFF.